The 30 T cell receptor beta chains presented below share a single source sample, sequenced in a study of graft-versus-host responses after intestinal transplantation. Generated by immunoSEQ multiplex PCR, the TCRdb table keeps only in-frame clones and is missing some. There are about 50,000 clones in the sample; about 93% occur only once, and 2% to 3% lies in the top ten. Antigens of these TCRs are unknown. The source was unstimulated CD4+ T cells sorted from spleen or lymph node cells, collected before transplant. These receptors all come from a human donor who was the organ donor for an intestinal transplant.

This chain links TRBV28 with TRBJ1-1; no definite D call. CDR1 and CDR2 (germline): MDHEN, SYDVKM. Trimming removed 6 bases from V and 2 bases from J, with 13 bases in between. The CDR3 covers 14 residues. CDR3 coding DNA: TGTGCCAGCAGACGGTTCCCAAGTAACACTGAAGCTTTCTTT. It is translated as CASRRFPSNTEAFF.

The V call is TRBV29-1, the J call TRBJ2-7, with TRBD1 matching 7 bases. The CDR3 has 12 amino acids. Germline V lookup: CDR1 SQVTM, CDR2 ANQGSEA. V was clipped by 3 bases and J by 3 bases; unmatched bases: 2. This CDR3 is CSVEDRSYEQYF. In DNA form, the CDR3 reads TGCAGCGTTGAGGACAGGAGCTACGAGCAGTACTTC.

The rearrangement links TRBV27 to TRBJ2-3; no clear D. Germline assignment: CDR1 MNHEY and CDR2 SMNVEV (reference sequence). Trimming took off 3 bases at V and 2 bases at J, with 6 bases between the two ends. The CDR3 is 13 amino acids. The CDR3 DNA reads as TGTGCCAGCAGTTTCAGGCCCACAGATACGCAGTATTTT. It codes for CASSFRPTDTQYF.

The gene calls are TRBV6-5 and TRBJ2-1; 11 bases agree with TRBD2. V lost 4 bases to trimming and J lost 2 bases; unmatched junction nucleotides: 4. Germline loops: CDR1 MNHEY, CDR2 SVGAGI. There are 16 residues in the CDR3. The CDR3 DNA follows: TGTGCCAGCAGTTCAATAGCGGGAGGGCCCTACAATGAGCAGTTCTTC. This codes for CASSSIAGGPYNEQFF.

The chain is built from TRBV5-5 and TRBJ2-2, with 8 bases lining up with TRBD2. Per the germline V gene, CDR1 is SGHKS and CDR2 is YYEKEE (reference sequence). The V gene end was trimmed by 2 bases and the J gene end by 3 bases; junction bases not matched to a gene: 9. The CDR3 has 17 residues. For the CDR3, the DNA is TGTGCCAGCAGCTTCACCGGGACTAGAGGGGACACCGGGGAGCTGTTTTTT. It translates to CASSFTGTRGDTGELFF.

The chain has TRBV30 and TRBJ2-3; D may be TRBD1 or TRBD2 (6 bases each). Germline CDR1 and CDR2: GTSNPN and SVGIG (reference sequence). Trimming removed 2 bases from V and 1 base from J, with 10 bases in between. The CDR3 is made up of 14 amino acids. In DNA, the CDR3 is TGTGCCTGGAGTAGGAGGGGGGGCACAGATACGCAGTATTTT. Translated, it gives CAWSRRGGTDTQYF. Combining the CDR3 with reference TRBV30 and TRBJ2-3 gives the whole variable domain SQTIHQWPATLVQPVGSPLSLECTVEGTSNPNLYWYRQAAGRGLQLLFYSVGIGQISSEVPQNLSASRPQDRQFILSSKKLLLSDSGFYLCAWSRRGGTDTQYFGPGTRLTVL.

The chain couples TRBV30 to TRBJ1-4; 8 bases match TRBD1. This CDR3 has 16 residues. Trimming cost V 0 bases and J 1 base; bases outside gene matches: 4. CDR1 is GTSNPN and CDR2 is SVGIG in the germline V gene (reference sequence). The CDR3: CAWSVQTGGTNEKLFF. The CDR3 DNA follows: TGTGCCTGGAGTGTTCAAACAGGGGGAACTAATGAAAAACTGTTTTTT.

As to this clone: Within the sample, other DNA sequences also encode this same CDR3. The CDR3 region has the DNA TGTGCCAGCAGTGGTTCTTCCTACGAGCAGTACTTC. Protein sequence: CASSGSSYEQYF. V is TRBV6-1 and J is TRBJ2-7; D not certain. Germline-derived CDR1 and CDR2 are MNHNS and SASEGT. V was shortened by 4 bases and J by 1 base, with 5 bases between the two germline ends. The CDR3 covers 12 residues.

The rearrangement links TRBV27 to TRBJ2-1, with 10 bases aligning to TRBD1. V was clipped by 6 bases and J by 4 bases; unmatched bases: 6. The CDR3 extends over 15 amino acids. Germline V lookup: CDR1 MNHEY, CDR2 SMNVEV (reference sequence). This chain's CDR3 is CASRTRTGGYNEQFF. In DNA form, the CDR3 reads TGTGCCAGCAGGACCAGGACAGGGGGATACAATGAGCAGTTCTTC.

This clone was seen only once. The genes are TRBV5-6 and TRBJ2-7; D gene uncertain. The CDR3 has 17 amino acids. Deletions cut 2 bases from V and 4 bases from J, with 22 bases between. In germline, CDR1 is SGHDT, CDR2 YYEEEE. The CDR3 protein is CASSLLGSTRHRYEQYF. CDR3 nucleotide sequence: TGTGCCAGCAGCTTATTAGGGTCCACTCGTCATCGATACGAGCAGTACTTC.

The J gene is TRBJ1-3, the V gene TRBV5-5; weak D call: TRBD1 (5 bases). Germline CDR1 reads SGHKS; CDR2 reads YYEKEE (reference sequence). V gave up 4 bases and J gave up 1 base, with 15 bases separating them. The CDR3 totals 16 residues. This chain's CDR3 is CASSPGLSFSGNTIYF. CDR3 sequence (DNA): TGTGCCAGCAGCCCGGGACTGAGTTTTTCTGGAAACACCATATATTTT.

The genes are TRBV29-1 and TRBJ1-1, with D unclear. The V and J ends lost 7 bases and 0 bases respectively, with 6 bases between them. Germline CDR1 and CDR2: SQVTM and ANQGSEA. CDR3 length equals 11 residues. This CDR3 is CSGPVNTEAFF. Here the CDR3 DNA reads TGCAGCGGCCCGGTGAACACTGAAGCTTTCTTT. The variable domain in full, with the rest retrieved from reference TRBV29-1 and TRBJ1-1, is SAVISQKPSRDICQRGTSLTIQCQVDSQVTMMFWYRQQPGQSLTLIATANQGSEATYESGFVIDKFPISRPNLTFSTLTVSNMSPEDSSIYLCSGPVNTEAFFGQGTRLTVV.

The CDR3 DNA is TGTGCCAGCAGCTCGACTAGCGGGTACCAAGAGACCCAGTACTTC. Amino acid sequence: CASSSTSGYQETQYF. The chain recombines TRBV28 with TRBJ2-5, with 10 bases aligning to TRBD2. The CDR3 length is 15 residues. Germline trimming cut 6 bases from V and 0 bases from J; bases unmatched to any gene: 4. The germline V gene has CDR1 MDHEN and CDR2 SYDVKM.

V usage is TRBV19 and J usage is TRBJ1-5, with D unclear. Germline V gives CDR1 LNHDA, CDR2 SQIVND (reference sequence). V lost 1 base and J lost 6, with 4 bases in between. The CDR3 is 12 amino acids. CDR3 residues: CASSIAGQPQHF. CDR3 nucleotide sequence: TGTGCCAGTAGTATAGCCGGTCAGCCCCAGCATTTT.

This sequence joins TRBV30 and TRBJ1-6, with a possible D match to TRBD1 (5 bases). Germline V lookup: CDR1 GTSNPN, CDR2 SVGIG (reference sequence). The V gene lost 7 bases and the J gene lost 7 bases, with 14 bases spanning the gap. This CDR3 is 13 amino acids long. CDR3 sequence: CASVRDGNSPLHF. DNA of the CDR3: TGTGCCTCGGTCCGGGACGGGAATTCACCCCTCCACTTT.

V is TRBV25-1 and J is TRBJ2-3, with 11 nucleotides matching TRBD1. Germline-derived CDR1 and CDR2 are MGHDK and SYGVNS. The CDR3 is made up of 18 amino acids. V was clipped by 1 base and J by 5 bases; unmatched bases: 11. In nucleotides, the CDR3 is TGTGCCAGCAGTGAATCAAGTACCCGGGACAGGGGGTTAGATACGCAGTATTTT. It yields the protein CASSESSTRDRGLDTQYF.

This clone turned up a few times. The chain employs TRBV21-1 and TRBJ1-5; TRBD1, the table's D call, was not compared with the DNA. TRBV21-1 is annotated as a pseudogene. This CDR3 region has 15 residues. CDR3 protein: CASREGQYSNQPQHF. The DNA of the CDR3 is TGTGCCAGCAGAGAGGGACAGTATAGCAATCAGCCCCAGCATTTT.

This clone was seen a single time. CDR3 nucleotide sequence: TGCAGTGCTGGGGGACTAGATGGCTACACCTTC. It is translated as CSAGGLDGYTF. V is TRBV20-1 and J is TRBJ1-2; D is perhaps TRBD1 (5 bases). Germline CDR1 and CDR2: DFQATT and SNEGSKA (reference sequence). This CDR3 has 11 residues. Trimming took 5 bases from V and 6 from J, leaving 10 bases between them.

The chain uses TRBV5-4 and TRBJ2-3; D is possibly TRBD1 (5 bases). This CDR3 spans 16 amino acids. V was cut by 2 bases and J by 0 bases, with 13 bases left in between. Germline assignment: CDR1 SGHNT and CDR2 YYREEE (reference sequence). The CDR3 sequence: CASSFLGAVSTDTQYF. In DNA, the CDR3 is TGTGCCAGCAGCTTCCTTGGGGCGGTCAGCACAGATACGCAGTATTTT. The full variable domain, its missing parts supplied by reference TRBV5-4 and TRBJ2-3, is ETGVTQSPTHLIKTRGQQVTLRCSSQSGHNTVSWYQQALGQGPQFIFQYYREEENGRGNFPPRFSGLQFPNYSSELNVNALELDDSALYLCASSFLGAVSTDTQYFGPGTRLTVL.

The CDR3 here is CASSDTGNYGYTF. CDR3 nucleotides: TGTGCCAGCAGCGACACAGGGAACTATGGCTACACCTTC. J is TRBJ1-2 and V is TRBV7-8, with a tentative D call TRBD1 (6 bases). Trimming removed 5 bases from V and 2 bases from J, with 9 bases in between. The CDR3 runs to 13 residues. Germline V gene sequence: CDR1 SGHVS, CDR2 FQNEAQ.

The chain uses TRBV2 and TRBJ1-1; D gene unclear. V lost 3 bases and J lost 2, with 13 bases in between. Germline V gene data show CDR1 as SNHLY and CDR2 as FYNNEI. This CDR3 has 15 amino acids. The CDR3 bases are TGTGCCAGCAGTGATGGAAGGGTTCAAAACACTGAAGCTTTCTTT. Its protein product is CASSDGRVQNTEAFF.

The chain couples TRBV7-6 to TRBJ2-7; 11 bases are shared with TRBD1. The germline CDR1 and CDR2 sequences are SGHVS and FNYEAQ. V was clipped by 1 base and J by 4 bases; unmatched bases: 0. This CDR3 is built from 14 residues. This chain's CDR3 is CASSLGDRGYEQYF. The CDR3 DNA is TGTGCCAGCAGCTTAGGGGACAGGGGGTACGAGCAGTACTTC.

The gene calls are TRBV11-2 and TRBJ2-5, with D unclear. Trimming took off 1 base at V and 1 base at J, with 10 bases between the two ends. The germline V gene has CDR1 SGHAT and CDR2 FQNNGV. CDR3 length: 15 residues. The CDR3 DNA follows: TGTGCCAGCAGCTTAGTTTCGTACAGCCAAGAGACCCAGTACTTC. Translated: CASSLVSYSQETQYF.

This clone was detected once. The V and J genes are TRBV5-1 and TRBJ2-1; TRBD2 matches 10 bases. The CDR3 runs 16 residues. Germline CDR1 reads SGHRS; CDR2 reads YFSETQ. The V gene end was trimmed by 7 bases and the J gene end by 0 bases; junction bases not matched to a gene: 7. The DNA for the CDR3 is TGCGCCAGCCGGGCGGCTAGCGGGAGCTCCTACAATGAGCAGTTCTTC. Residues: CASRAASGSSYNEQFF.

This chain uses TRBV7-3 with TRBJ2-5, with no clear D. The J call is doubtful: the DNA matches TRBJ2-7 better. From germline, CDR1 is SGHTA and CDR2 FQGTGA. The CDR3 covers 17 residues. This chain's CDR3 is CASTYKNKDRIGYEQYF. CDR3 nucleotides: TGTGCCAGCACCTACAAAAACAAGGACCGCATCGGTTACGAGCAGTACTTC.

V gene TRBV5-1 combines with J gene TRBJ1-1; no definite D call. The V gene's germline CDR1 is SGHRS and CDR2 YFSETQ. This CDR3 has 13 residues. The V gene lost 0 bases and the J gene lost 1 base, with 4 bases spanning the gap. The CDR3 spells CASSLGENTEAFF. CDR3 nucleotide sequence: TGCGCCAGCAGCTTGGGAGAGAACACTGAAGCTTTCTTT.

The chain couples TRBV9 to TRBJ2-1, with D uncertain. V was cut by 7 bases and J by 7 bases, with 12 bases left in between. CDR3 length: 12 residues. Germline-derived CDR1 and CDR2 are SGDLS and YYNGEE. Here the CDR3 DNA reads TGTGCCAGCTCGGCCGTAACTAATGAGCAGTTCTTC. The encoded protein is CASSAVTNEQFF.

The chain combines TRBV19 with TRBJ1-5; D is unclear. This CDR3 has 13 amino acids. Germline lookup yields CDR1 LNHDA and CDR2 SQIVND (reference sequence). Trimming left V 5 bases short and J 4 bases short, with 9 bases between. CDR3 nucleotide sequence: TGTGCCAGTAGTCCCATCAGGAATCAGCCCCAGCATTTT. This encodes CASSPIRNQPQHF.

The V gene is TRBV30, the J gene TRBJ2-2; a weak D match, TRBD2 (7 bases). In germline, CDR1 is GTSNPN, CDR2 SVGIG (reference sequence). Trimming took off 8 bases at V and 4 bases at J, with 17 bases between the two ends. This CDR3 has 14 amino acids. As DNA, the CDR3 is TGTGCCGCCACCCGGGGGGCTAGCACCGGGGAGCTGTTTTTT. Amino acid sequence: CAATRGASTGELFF. The complete variable domain, with remaining parts taken from reference TRBV30 and TRBJ2-2, reads SQTIHQWPATLVQPVGSPLSLECTVEGTSNPNLYWYRQAAGRGLQLLFYSVGIGQISSEVPQNLSASRPQDRQFILSSKKLLLSDSGFYLCAATRGASTGELFFGEGSRLTVL.

The rearrangement links TRBV5-5 to TRBJ2-1, with D unresolved. The CDR3 runs to 14 residues. Trimming shortened V by 2 bases and J by 2 bases, and 8 bases separated the two germline ends. From germline, CDR1 is SGHKS and CDR2 YYEKEE (reference sequence). CDR3 residues: CASSLNFPYNEQFF. The DNA for the CDR3 is TGTGCCAGCAGCTTAAACTTCCCCTACAATGAGCAGTTCTTC.